Listed here are 27 T cell receptor beta chains from one sample, sequenced in a study of regulatory T cells. The study, taken as a whole, reports: Hydrophobic residues at CDR3 positions 6 and 7 were enriched in conventional CD4+ T cells of CD3G-deficient patients.

Which antigens these TCRs recognize remains unknown. The PCR used 52 TRBV and 13 TRBJ primers. Generated by immunoSEQ multiplex PCR, the TCRdb table keeps only in-frame clones and is missing some. Among over 20,000 clones listed, 70% to 90% were seen once. The sample was conventional CD4+ T cells sorted from blood. All receptors come from a child aged 5 to 17 with CD3G deficiency.

J is TRBJ1-1 and V is TRBV11-1, with D uncertain. The germline V gene has CDR1 SGHAT and CDR2 FQDESV (reference sequence). The CDR3 spans 13 residues. The V end was cut by 4 bases, the J end by 5 bases, with 11 bases between. The CDR3 coding sequence is TGTGCCAGCAGCTCGACGCTTGGGACTGAAGCTTTCTTT. Its translation: CASSSTLGTEAFF.

The rearrangement joins TRBV19 to TRBJ1-1; D not certain. Germline V gene data show CDR1 as LNHDA and CDR2 as SQIVND (reference sequence). The germline V and J ends were trimmed by 6 bases and 1 base, with 9 bases remaining between them. The CDR3 is 13 residues long. The DNA for the CDR3 is TGTGCCAGTAGAGGCAACTGGAACACTGAAGCTTTCTTT. Translating gives CASRGNWNTEAFF.

The V call is TRBV7-7, the J call TRBJ2-1; 9 bases agree with TRBD1. The length of the CDR3 is 17 residues. The ends lost 1 base at V and 5 bases at J; junction bases unmatched: 9. Germline V gene lookup returns CDR1 SSHAT and CDR2 FNYEAQ (reference sequence). DNA for the CDR3: TGTGCCAGCAGCTTAGGAGGGGGGACAGGGCCCGACAATGAGCAGTTCTTC. Protein sequence: CASSLGGGTGPDNEQFF.

A few counts support this clone. The gene calls are TRBV7-9 and TRBJ1-2, with TRBD1 matching over 7 bases. J lost 8 bases, V lost 5 bases, and 8 bases had no gene match. The CDR3 has 13 amino acids. Germline V gene sequence: CDR1 SEHNR, CDR2 FQNEAQ (reference sequence). The CDR3 protein is CASSQRTGGGYTF. DNA of the CDR3: TGTGCCAGCAGCCAACGGACAGGAGGCGGCTACACCTTC.

The chain employs TRBV6-1 and TRBJ2-2; TRBD1 matches 7 bases. V lost 8 bases to trimming and J lost 0 bases; unmatched junction nucleotides: 6. Germline V gene data show CDR1 as MNHNS and CDR2 as SASEGT. This CDR3 spans 15 amino acids. CDR3 in amino acids: CASASGTANTGELFF. The DNA for the CDR3 is TGTGCCAGCGCTTCCGGGACAGCGAACACCGGGGAGCTGTTTTTT.

V gene TRBV28 combines with J gene TRBJ1-1; 8 nucleotides match TRBD1. The CDR3 loop spans 14 amino acids. V shed 6 bases, J shed 5 bases, and the junction held 8 bases outside the gene matches. Per germline, CDR1 MDHEN and CDR2 SYDVKM. DNA for the CDR3: TGTGCCAGCAGAAACAGGGGGGTGACAACTGAAGCTTTCTTT. Translation gives CASRNRGVTTEAFF.

The CDR3 DNA reads TGCGCCAGCAGCCCCGAGGGCAGGACAGGGGGCTCCTACGAGCAGTACTTC. Its protein product is CASSPEGRTGGSYEQYF. The rearrangement joins TRBV5-1 to TRBJ2-7, with 10 bases matching TRBD1. CDR1 is SGHRS, CDR2 YFSETQ, per germline. J lost 0 bases, V lost 4 bases, and 10 bases had no gene match. The CDR3 totals 17 residues.

The V call is TRBV7-9, the J call TRBJ2-5, with D perhaps TRBD1 or TRBD2 (5 bases each). The CDR3 contains 12 residues. Per the germline V gene, CDR1 is SEHNR and CDR2 is FQNEAQ (reference sequence). Trimming pared 8 bases from V and 7 bases from J, leaving 14 bases between. The CDR3 DNA sequence: TGTGCCAGCGCCAGGGAGTCAGGGACCCAGTACTTC. Its translation: CASARESGTQYF. The full variable domain, its missing parts supplied by reference TRBV7-9 and TRBJ2-5, is DTGVSQNPRHKITKRGQNVTFRCDPISEHNRLYWYRQTLGQGPEFLTYFQNEAQLEKSRLLSDRFSAERPKGSFSTLEIQRTEQGDSAMYLCASARESGTQYFGPGTRLLVL.

The rearrangement links TRBV28 to TRBJ2-1; 14 bases are a match to TRBD2. The germline CDR1 and CDR2 sequences are MDHEN and SYDVKM. CDR3 size: 15 residues. The trim removed 2 bases at V and 10 bases at J, leaving 4 bases unmatched. CDR3 bases: TGTGCCAGCAGTTTAGGGACTAGCGGGAGAGGAGAGCAGTTCTTC. Its translation: CASSLGTSGRGEQFF.

This chain connects TRBV28 to TRBJ2-1; D is perhaps TRBD2 (5 bases). CDR1 and CDR2 from the germline V gene are MDHEN and SYDVKM. The CDR3 spans 13 residues. The ends were cut back, 5 bases at V and 9 bases at J, with 14 bases in the middle. The CDR3 DNA reads TGTGCCAGCAGTACACCCCGGGGTAGTGAGCAGTTCTTC. It encodes CASSTPRGSEQFF.

The chain is built from TRBV28 and TRBJ2-7; 9 bases map to TRBD1. V dropped 3 bases and J dropped 7; count of bases not matched to a gene: 13. The CDR3 contains 16 residues. CDR1 and CDR2 (germline): MDHEN, SYDVKM. CDR3 protein: CASSLGVGTGFKEQYF. The DNA for the CDR3 is TGTGCCAGCAGTTTGGGGGTCGGGACAGGGTTTAAGGAGCAGTACTTC.

The chain combines TRBV28 with TRBJ2-7; D call uncertain. The CDR3 contains 15 residues. In germline, CDR1 is MDHEN, CDR2 SYDVKM. Trimming pared 6 bases from V and 2 bases from J, leaving 17 bases between. CDR3 loop: CASSPSTTKTYEQYF. In nucleotides, the CDR3 is TGTGCCAGCAGCCCTAGTACAACGAAGACCTACGAGCAGTACTTC.

The chain recombines TRBV5-1 with TRBJ1-1, with D hard to call. Germline loops: CDR1 SGHRS, CDR2 YFSETQ. There are 16 residues in the CDR3. Trimming took 4 bases from V and 3 from J, leaving 19 bases between them. CDR3 DNA sequence: TGCGCCAGCAGCCTCGGTTGGGGAGCGCGGGACACTGAAGCTTTCTTT. It yields the protein CASSLGWGARDTEAFF.

There are a few counts of this clone. The J gene is TRBJ2-7, the V gene TRBV28, with 9 bases matching TRBD1. This CDR3 is built from 13 residues. With 6 bases clipped from V and 4 bases from J, the junction kept 4 bases outside the gene matches. Germline V CDR1 and CDR2: MDHEN, SYDVKM. CDR3 in amino acids: CASSSGTGYEQYF. CDR3 bases: TGTGCCAGCAGCTCCGGGACAGGGTACGAGCAGTACTTC.

The chain carries TRBV28 and TRBJ2-1; TRBD2 matches 7 bases. The length of the CDR3 is 16 residues. Germline loops: CDR1 MDHEN, CDR2 SYDVKM. The V segment lost 4 bases and the J segment 1 base; nucleotides outside the gene matches: 7. CDR3: CASSSHLAGSYNEQFF. DNA of the CDR3: TGTGCCAGCAGTTCGCACTTAGCGGGTTCCTACAATGAGCAGTTCTTC.

This rearrangement joins TRBV7-9 to TRBJ2-3; D remains unclear. CDR3 size: 13 residues. V lost 1 base to trimming and J lost 7 bases, with 9 bases between them. Germline V lookup: CDR1 SEHNR, CDR2 FQNEAQ (reference sequence). In DNA, the CDR3 is TGTGCCAGCAGCTTAGAGGCTGCGAATACGCAGTATTTT. It translates to CASSLEAANTQYF.

This clone was seen a handful of times. V gene TRBV6-1 combines with J gene TRBJ2-7; D is unclear. Germline loops: CDR1 MNHNS, CDR2 SASEGT. The CDR3 is 13 residues long. Between the trimmed V and J ends, which lost 4 bases and 0 bases, there was a span of 7 bases. CDR3 amino acids: CASSGQSSYEQYF. The CDR3 region has the DNA TGTGCCAGCAGTGGGCAGTCCTCCTACGAGCAGTACTTC.

J is TRBJ1-1 and V is TRBV28; D is undetermined. The length of the CDR3 is 15 residues. Germline loops: CDR1 MDHEN, CDR2 SYDVKM. Trimming stripped 4 bases from V and 4 bases from J, with 16 bases between. As DNA, the CDR3 is TGTGCCAGCAGTTCAGAGGCCCTAGGGCCCACTGAAGCTTTCTTT. Amino acid sequence: CASSSEALGPTEAFF.

The chain employs TRBV28 and TRBJ2-7; 10 nucleotides agree with TRBD2. Germline V CDR1 and CDR2: MDHEN, SYDVKM. J lost 3 bases, V lost 7 bases, and 3 bases had no gene match. The CDR3 sequence is 13 residues long. The CDR3 spells CASTTSGDYEQYF. Written as DNA, the CDR3 is TGTGCCAGCACCACTAGCGGGGACTACGAGCAGTACTTC.

This clone was recorded only once. V and J are TRBV10-3 and TRBJ2-3; 9 bases map to TRBD1. V lost 3 bases and J lost 4; bases outside the gene matches: 8. The CDR3 runs 16 residues. The germline gives CDR1 ENHRY, CDR2 SYGVKD. CDR3 amino acids: CAISDRGTGRPDTQYF. CDR3 DNA: TGTGCCATCAGTGATAGGGGGACAGGGAGGCCAGATACGCAGTATTTT.

This chain connects TRBV28 to TRBJ1-5; 7 bases fit TRBD1. J was trimmed by 4 bases and V by 6 bases; bases with no gene match: 6. Germline CDR1 reads MDHEN; CDR2 reads SYDVKM. This CDR3 is built from 14 residues. The CDR3 region has the DNA TGTGCCAGCAGAAGGGCAGGGGGTAATCAGCCCCAGCATTTT. Translation: CASRRAGGNQPQHF.

This chain connects TRBV6-1 to TRBJ2-7; 8 nucleotides line up with TRBD2. The CDR3 totals 14 residues. Trimming at V came to 8 bases and at J to 4 bases, leaving 10 bases not matched to a gene. The germline V gene has CDR1 MNHNS and CDR2 SASEGT. CDR3 bases: TGTGCCAGCTCCATTGGGACTAGTCGTTACGAGCAGTACTTC. The encoded protein is CASSIGTSRYEQYF.

The V gene is TRBV11-2, the J gene TRBJ2-2, with TRBD1 matching over 8 bases. V shed 4 bases and J 4 bases; nucleotides not matched to a gene: 5. In germline, CDR1 is SGHAT, CDR2 FQNNGV. The CDR3 length is 15 residues. The CDR3 region has the DNA TGTGCCAGCAGCTCAACAGGGGGTACCACCGGGGAGCTGTTTTTT. Translation: CASSSTGGTTGELFF.

J is TRBJ1-1 and V is TRBV6-1; no clear D gene. V lost 5 bases to trimming and J lost 0 bases, with 13 bases between them. Looked up from germline, CDR1 is MNHNS and CDR2 is SASEGT. This CDR3 is 15 amino acids long. CDR3 in amino acids: CASSIYSLVNTEAFF. DNA for the CDR3: TGTGCCAGCAGTATTTATTCACTAGTGAACACTGAAGCTTTCTTT.

The J gene is TRBJ2-3, the V gene TRBV25-1; D may be TRBD1 (6 bases). Germline V gene sequence: CDR1 MGHDK, CDR2 SYGVNS. This CDR3 has 15 amino acids. V was pared by 5 bases and J by 2 bases, with 14 bases between. The CDR3 here is CASSTSGEPTDTQYF. The CDR3 DNA reads TGTGCCAGCAGTACTTCAGGGGAACCCACAGATACGCAGTATTTT.

The chain links TRBV28 to TRBJ2-7; D gene unclear. V was pared by 3 bases and J by 0 bases, with 9 bases between. Germline CDR1 MDHEN, CDR2 SYDVKM. This CDR3 region has 14 residues. The CDR3 nucleotides read TGTGCCAGCAGTTTTCGGGCGCTCTCCTACGAGCAGTACTTC. Amino acid sequence: CASSFRALSYEQYF.

The V call is TRBV10-3, the J call TRBJ2-7; D is possibly TRBD1 (6 bases). CDR1 is ENHRY, CDR2 SYGVKD, per germline. V lost 3 bases and J 3 bases, leaving 15 bases between the germline ends. The CDR3 extends over 15 amino acids. CDR3 sequence (DNA): TGTGCCATCAGTGATGGGATGGGGGCGAGCTACGAGCAGTACTTC. This sequence encodes CAISDGMGASYEQYF.